These 10 T cell receptor beta chains were sequenced from one sample in a study of T cells expressing NK-cell markers (dated by TCRdb to the early 2020s). Preparation of the library involved 5' RACE. The run used an Illumina HiSeq 2000. Reprocessed by TCRdb, the reads give a single entry per CDR3 protein sequence, without DNA. The record for this sample contains about 260,000 distinct CDR3 sequences. About 0.39% of the sample is taken by the ten largest. Specimen: blood T cells: a sorted CD56 or NKG2C T cell subset, CD4+ or CD8+ T cells, or bulk PBMC T cells (not recorded which). The receptors shown here come from a man younger than 35 in good health. Donor details come from another sample of the same person, matched by shared clones.

The chain employs TRBV12-3 or TRBV12-4 and TRBJ2-6; TCRdb calls TRBD1, which cannot be checked without DNA. This CDR3 contains 16 residues. This CDR3 reads CASGPGQGSGANVLTF.

The J gene is TRBJ1-4, the V gene TRBV12-3 or TRBV12-4. The CDR3 is 14 residues long. This CDR3 is CASSGYRDGEKLFF.

CDR3: CASSLGGGAWDEQFF. This rearrangement joins TRBV5-1 to TRBJ2-1; TCRdb lists TRBD1, though no DNA is available to test this call. The CDR3 covers 15 residues. Germline lookup yields CDR1 SGHRS and CDR2 YFSETQ.

J is TRBJ2-7 and V is TRBV10-3. Germline loops: CDR1 ENHRY, CDR2 SYGVKD. The CDR3 totals 16 residues. CDR3 protein: CAISGVTGKAPYEQYF.

The rearrangement joins TRBV20-1 to TRBJ2-2; TCRdb selects TRBD2, and the lack of DNA leaves this call unchecked. The CDR3 consists of 13 residues. Germline V lookup: CDR1 DFQATT, CDR2 SNEGSKA (reference sequence). The CDR3 sequence is CSMAGGNTGELFF.

This chain connects TRBV5-1 to TRBJ2-3; the TCRdb call, TRBD1, lacks DNA for checking. Germline CDR1 SGHRS, CDR2 YFSETQ. This CDR3 has 15 amino acids. The CDR3 here is CASSNGQGSGDTQYF.

The CDR3 sequence is CAERRDSSTDTQYF. The chain uses TRBV7-9 and TRBJ2-3; the TCRdb call, TRBD1, lacks DNA for checking. The CDR3 runs 14 residues. CDR1 and CDR2 (germline): SEHNR, FQNEAQ (reference sequence).

The rearrangement joins TRBV7-8 to TRBJ2-7. The CDR3 covers 12 residues. The germline CDR1 and CDR2 sequences are SGHVS and FQNEAQ. The CDR3 loop is CASSLNDYEQYF.

This chain uses TRBV12-3 or TRBV12-4 with TRBJ1-1. CDR3 size: 11 residues. Here the CDR3 reads CASRSGTGAFF.

This chain joins TRBV12-3 or TRBV12-4 and TRBJ2-1. There are 14 residues in the CDR3. CDR3 sequence: CASRRTGLYNEQFF.